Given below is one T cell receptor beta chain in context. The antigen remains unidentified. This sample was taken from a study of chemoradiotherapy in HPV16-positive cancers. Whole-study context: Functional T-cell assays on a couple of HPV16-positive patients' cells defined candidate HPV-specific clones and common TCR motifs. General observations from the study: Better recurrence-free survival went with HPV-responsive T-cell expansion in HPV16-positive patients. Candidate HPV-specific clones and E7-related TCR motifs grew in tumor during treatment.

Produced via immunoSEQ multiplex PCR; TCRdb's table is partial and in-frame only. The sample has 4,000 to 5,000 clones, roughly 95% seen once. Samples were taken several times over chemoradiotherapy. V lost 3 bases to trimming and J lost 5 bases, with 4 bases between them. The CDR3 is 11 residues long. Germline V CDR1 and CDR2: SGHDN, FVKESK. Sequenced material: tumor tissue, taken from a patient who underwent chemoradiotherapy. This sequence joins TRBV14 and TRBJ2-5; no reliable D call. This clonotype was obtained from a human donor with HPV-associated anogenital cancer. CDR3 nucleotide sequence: TGTGCCAGCAGCCACACGGAGACCCAGTACTTC. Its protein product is CASSHTETQYF. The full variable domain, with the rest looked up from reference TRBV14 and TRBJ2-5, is EAGVTQFPSHSVIEKGQTVTLRCDPISGHDNLYWYRRVMGKEIKFLLHFVKESKQDESGMPNNRFLAERTGGTYSTLKVQPAELEDSGVYFCASSHTETQYFGPGTRLLVL.